In this sample, the clone carrying this T cell receptor beta chain turned up a few times. Its antigen is not known. These data originate in a study of T-cell memory formation after mild COVID-19. Study overall: Clusters were largely donor specific.

Findings and caveats of the study: A second wave of clones peaked on day 37, and their SARS-CoV-2 specificity went unconfirmed.

The CDR3 spans 15 residues. Germline CDR1 is ENHRY and CDR2 is SYGVKD. Trimming took 4 bases from V and 6 from J; bases not matched to a gene: 7. Via MiXCR, TCRdb re-called the 5' RACE reads, giving one row per CDR3 protein. The sample lists around 160,000 distinct CDR3 sequences, under 14% occurring once. The chain carries TRBV10-3 and TRBJ1-4, with 8 bases aligning to TRBD1. The clonotype comes from a man between 18 and 35 years old who had mild COVID-19 (a few samples of this study predate the infection). Cell type and time point are not known. Sequenced: PBMCs or a T cell subset sorted from them (not recorded which). The CDR3 spells CAISARQGKDEKLFF. The CDR3 nucleotides read TGTGCCATCAGTGCCCGACAGGGGAAGGATGAAAAACTGTTTTTT.